These T cell receptor beta chains were read from a single sample in a study of OX40 agonist ivuxolimab in advanced cancers. Sequenced by immunoSEQ multiplex PCR; TCRdb stores in-frame clones only, minus some. The sample has 65,000 to 90,000 clones, 80% to 95% seen once. The sequencing used CD4+ or CD8+ T cells sorted from blood, collected in a trial of the OX40 agonist ivuxolimab. Receptors originate from an adult with an advanced solid tumor such as melanoma, head and neck, liver or kidney cancer. The CDR3 runs from the conserved cysteine through the conserved F or W. D genes are given only for firm matches. Clone size is stated in some rows and not others, as once, few, many or a class when expanded.

abundance: .; j_gene: TRBJ2-4; d_gene: .; v_gene: TRBV9; CDR3nt: TGTGCCAGCAGCGTAGTATTACGCCTAGCCAAAAACATTCAGTACTTC; CDR3aa: CASSVVLRLAKNIQYF
abundance: once; j_gene: TRBJ2-7; d_gene: .; v_gene: TRBV30; CDR3nt: TGTGCCTGGAGTGTACTGGACTCCTACGAGCAGTACTTC; CDR3aa: CAWSVLDSYEQYF
abundance: .; j_gene: TRBJ1-6; d_gene: .; v_gene: TRBV5-6; CDR3nt: TGTGCCAGCAGCGTGGCAGGAGATAATTCACCCCTCCACTTT; CDR3aa: CASSVAGDNSPLHF
abundance: .; j_gene: TRBJ2-2; d_gene: .; v_gene: TRBV7-6; CDR3nt: TGTGCCAGCAGCTCCGACTCATTCACCGGGGAGCTGTTTTTT; CDR3aa: CASSSDSFTGELFF
abundance: once; j_gene: TRBJ2-7; d_gene: .; v_gene: TRBV9; CDR3nt: TGTGCCAGCAGCGCCGTTGATTTCTCCCTCGAGCAGTACTTC; CDR3aa: CASSAVDFSLEQYF
abundance: .; j_gene: TRBJ1-5; d_gene: TRBD1; v_gene: TRBV19; CDR3nt: TGTGCCAGTAGCCGGGGACAGGATAGCAATCAGCCCCAGCATTTT; CDR3aa: CASSRGQDSNQPQHF
abundance: .; j_gene: TRBJ2-3; d_gene: .; v_gene: TRBV23-1; CDR3nt: TGCGCCAGCAGGCGCACAGATACGCAGTATTTT; CDR3aa: CASRRTDTQYF
abundance: .; j_gene: TRBJ1-1; d_gene: .; v_gene: TRBV21-1; CDR3nt: TGTGCCAGCAGCAATCTTTCAGGGGGCCGAAGCATGAACACTGAAGCTTTCTTT; CDR3aa: CASSNLSGGRSMNTEAFF
abundance: .; j_gene: TRBJ1-1; d_gene: .; v_gene: TRBV5-1; CDR3nt: TGCGCCAGCAGCTTCTTCGGCACTGAAGCTTTCTTT; CDR3aa: CASSFFGTEAFF
abundance: .; j_gene: TRBJ1-1; d_gene: .; v_gene: TRBV11-2; CDR3nt: TGTGCCAGCAGCTTAGAGGGCCTTATGAACACTGAAGCTTTCTTT; CDR3aa: CASSLEGLMNTEAFF
abundance: .; j_gene: TRBJ2-7; d_gene: .; v_gene: TRBV9; CDR3nt: TGTGCCAGCAGCGTAGGGGGGGACTTTCTATCCTACGAGCAGTACTTC; CDR3aa: CASSVGGDFLSYEQYF
abundance: .; j_gene: TRBJ2-3; d_gene: TRBD2; v_gene: TRBV4-1; CDR3nt: TGCGCCAGCAGCCGGATGACTAGCGGGGGTGATACGCAGTATTTT; CDR3aa: CASSRMTSGGDTQYF
abundance: .; j_gene: TRBJ2-7; d_gene: .; v_gene: TRBV19; CDR3nt: TGTGCCAGTAGTATGGGGGGTTCTCCCTACGAGCAGTACTTC; CDR3aa: CASSMGGSPYEQYF
abundance: .; j_gene: TRBJ2-7; d_gene: .; v_gene: TRBV29-1; CDR3nt: TGCAGCGTCGAGGGGTCCTCCTACGAGCAGTACTTC; CDR3aa: CSVEGSSYEQYF
abundance: .; j_gene: TRBJ2-4; d_gene: .; v_gene: TRBV19; CDR3nt: TGTGCCAGTAGTATAGACCAGGGGCTCGGGGACATTCAGTACTTC; CDR3aa: CASSIDQGLGDIQYF
abundance: .; j_gene: TRBJ2-7; d_gene: TRBD1; v_gene: TRBV5-1; CDR3nt: TGCGCCAGCAGCTTGGGACAGGGCGTGGTTTCCTACGAGCAGTACTTC; CDR3aa: CASSLGQGVVSYEQYF
abundance: .; j_gene: TRBJ1-4; d_gene: .; v_gene: TRBV7-9; CDR3nt: TGTGCCAGCAGCTTAGACCCTCGGGGTCCCTTTAATGAAAAACTGTTTTTT; CDR3aa: CASSLDPRGPFNEKLFF
abundance: .; j_gene: TRBJ2-3; d_gene: TRBD2; v_gene: TRBV9; CDR3nt: TGTGCCAGCAGCGTTCGACTAGCGGGGGGCCCAGATACGCAGTATTTT; CDR3aa: CASSVRLAGGPDTQYF
abundance: .; j_gene: TRBJ2-2; d_gene: TRBD2; v_gene: TRBV7-8; CDR3nt: TGTGCCAGCAGCTTACAACCAACTAGCGCCGGGGAGCTGTTTTTT; CDR3aa: CASSLQPTSAGELFF
abundance: .; j_gene: TRBJ1-1; d_gene: .; v_gene: TRBV5-4; CDR3nt: TGTGCCAGCAGCTTGTTTGTTGGTCCTGAAGCTTTCTTT; CDR3aa: CASSLFVGPEAFF
abundance: .; j_gene: TRBJ2-6; d_gene: .; v_gene: TRBV7-6; CDR3nt: TGTGCCAGCAGCTTAAGTAGGGTAGGAAGCTCTGGGGCCAACGTCCTGACTTTC; CDR3aa: CASSLSRVGSSGANVLTF
abundance: .; j_gene: TRBJ1-5; d_gene: .; v_gene: TRBV19; CDR3nt: TGTGCCAGTAGTACAACCGAGGGACGCACGGTCGGTCAGCCCCAGCATTTT; CDR3aa: CASSTTEGRTVGQPQHF
abundance: once; j_gene: TRBJ2-3; d_gene: .; v_gene: TRBV27; CDR3nt: TGTGCCAGCAGCCCCCTAGCCAACACAGATACGCAGTATTTT; CDR3aa: CASSPLANTDTQYF
abundance: .; j_gene: TRBJ2-1; d_gene: TRBD2; v_gene: TRBV19; CDR3nt: TGTGCCAGTAACCTAGCGGGGGCCTACAATGAGCAGTTCTTC; CDR3aa: CASNLAGAYNEQFF
abundance: .; j_gene: TRBJ2-1; d_gene: .; v_gene: TRBV19; CDR3nt: TGTGCCAGTACCCTACAGGGAGACAATGAGCAGTTCTTC; CDR3aa: CASTLQGDNEQFF
abundance: .; j_gene: TRBJ1-2; d_gene: .; v_gene: TRBV14; CDR3nt: TGTGCCAGCAGCCAGGGGACCTATGGCTACACCTTC; CDR3aa: CASSQGTYGYTF
abundance: .; j_gene: TRBJ1-2; d_gene: .; v_gene: TRBV7-9; CDR3nt: TGTGCCAGCAGCTTAGCCCCCGATGGCTACACCTTC; CDR3aa: CASSLAPDGYTF
abundance: .; j_gene: TRBJ2-1; d_gene: TRBD2; v_gene: TRBV27; CDR3nt: TGTGCCAGCAGTTTAGGGACTAGCGGGGAGCAGTTCTTC; CDR3aa: CASSLGTSGEQFF
abundance: .; j_gene: TRBJ2-5; d_gene: .; v_gene: TRBV14; CDR3nt: TGTGCCAGCAGCCAATGGAGGTCCGGGACCCAGTACTTC; CDR3aa: CASSQWRSGTQYF
abundance: .; j_gene: TRBJ2-2; d_gene: .; v_gene: TRBV29-1; CDR3nt: TGCAGCGTTGAGTTCCGGGACCATGGGGGACCCGGGGAGCTGTTTTTT; CDR3aa: CSVEFRDHGGPGELFF
abundance: .; j_gene: TRBJ1-1; d_gene: .; v_gene: TRBV11-1; CDR3nt: TGTGCCAGCAGCTTAGAGGCAGGGGCGAACACTGAAGCTTTCTTT; CDR3aa: CASSLEAGANTEAFF
abundance: .; j_gene: TRBJ2-3; d_gene: TRBD2; v_gene: TRBV11-2; CDR3nt: TGTGCCAGCGGAAACGGGGGGGCGGCAGATACGCAGTATTTT; CDR3aa: CASGNGGAADTQYF
abundance: .; j_gene: TRBJ1-5; d_gene: .; v_gene: TRBV28; CDR3nt: TGTGCCAGCAGTTTCCCCGGGGGTAGCAATCAGCCCCAGCATTTT; CDR3aa: CASSFPGGSNQPQHF
abundance: .; j_gene: TRBJ2-1; d_gene: TRBD2; v_gene: TRBV7-9; CDR3nt: TGTGCCAGCAGCCCCAATATAGCGGGGGACGGGAGCTCCTACAATGAGCAGTTCTTC; CDR3aa: CASSPNIAGDGSSYNEQFF
abundance: .; j_gene: TRBJ2-1; d_gene: TRBD2; v_gene: TRBV4-1; CDR3nt: TGCGCCAGCAGCCAAGCTTCGCTAGCGGGGGGGCCCCTTGAGCAGTTCTTC; CDR3aa: CASSQASLAGGPLEQFF
abundance: .; j_gene: TRBJ2-7; d_gene: TRBD1; v_gene: TRBV19; CDR3nt: TGTGCCAGTAGTATAGCCGGGACAGGGTCATACGAGCAGTACTTC; CDR3aa: CASSIAGTGSYEQYF
abundance: .; j_gene: TRBJ2-1; d_gene: TRBD2; v_gene: TRBV4-2; CDR3nt: TGTGCCAGCAGCCAAGACGCTCTCCCATTAGCGGGGACCGCCTACAATGAGCAGTTCTTC; CDR3aa: CASSQDALPLAGTAYNEQFF
abundance: .; j_gene: TRBJ2-7; d_gene: .; v_gene: TRBV5-1; CDR3nt: TGCGCCAGCAGCTTCATTGGACGGGACTACGAGCAGTACTTC; CDR3aa: CASSFIGRDYEQYF
abundance: once; j_gene: TRBJ2-1; d_gene: .; v_gene: TRBV5-6; CDR3nt: TGTGCCAGCAGCTTGGTTTACGGGGCCGGTGGGCAGTTCTTC; CDR3aa: CASSLVYGAGGQFF
abundance: .; j_gene: TRBJ1-2; d_gene: .; v_gene: TRBV4-3; CDR3nt: TGCGCCAGCAGCCAAGATAGTCACAACTATGGCTACACCTTC; CDR3aa: CASSQDSHNYGYTF
abundance: .; j_gene: TRBJ2-7; d_gene: TRBD1; v_gene: TRBV11-2; CDR3nt: TGTGCCAGCAGTACCGGGACAGGCTACTACGAGCAGTACTTC; CDR3aa: CASSTGTGYYEQYF
abundance: .; j_gene: TRBJ2-7; d_gene: .; v_gene: TRBV7-2; CDR3nt: TGTGCCAGCAGCTTTTGGGGGGATGAGCAGTACTTC; CDR3aa: CASSFWGDEQYF
abundance: .; j_gene: TRBJ1-3; d_gene: .; v_gene: TRBV6-5; CDR3nt: TGTGCCAGCGGCACTTCTGGAAACACCATATATTTT; CDR3aa: CASGTSGNTIYF
abundance: .; j_gene: TRBJ2-5; d_gene: .; v_gene: TRBV4-3; CDR3nt: TGCGCCAGCAGCCAAGATTGGGGGAAGACCCAGTACTTC; CDR3aa: CASSQDWGKTQYF
abundance: .; j_gene: TRBJ2-1; d_gene: TRBD1; v_gene: TRBV27; CDR3nt: TGTGCCAGCAGACCGGACAGGGACAATGAGCAGTTCTTC; CDR3aa: CASRPDRDNEQFF
abundance: once; j_gene: TRBJ2-5; d_gene: .; v_gene: TRBV7-9; CDR3nt: TGTGCCAGCAGCTTAGTCCAGGGGTCCGAGACCCAGTACTTC; CDR3aa: CASSLVQGSETQYF
abundance: .; j_gene: TRBJ1-1; d_gene: .; v_gene: TRBV7-2; CDR3nt: TGTGCCAGCAGCTTAGACGGTGTCGGGGGGAACACTGAAGCTTTCTTT; CDR3aa: CASSLDGVGGNTEAFF
abundance: once; j_gene: TRBJ2-7; d_gene: .; v_gene: TRBV9; CDR3nt: TGTGCCAGCAGCCCACGGCAGGGGCTCCCCTACGAGCAGTACTTC; CDR3aa: CASSPRQGLPYEQYF